The clone carrying this T cell receptor (beta chain) was picked up many times. The data were obtained in a study of neurological immune-mediated disorders. CDR3 length equals 14 residues. V gave up 1 base and J gave up 4 bases, with 12 bases separating them. In germline, CDR1 is DFQATT, CDR2 SNEGSKA (reference sequence). MiXCR was run by TCRdb on the 5' RACE reads, yielding one entry per CDR3 protein. The table records tens of thousands of distinct CDR3 sequences, about 16% of them present only once. Time point of the sample: technical triplicate 3. The receptor's source is a female donor with HTLV-1-associated myelopathy (HAM/TSP). The chain couples TRBV20-1 to TRBJ2-3, with D perhaps matching TRBD1 (5 bases). Sequencing used CD4+ T cells from blood. CDR3 in amino acids: CSARVGVKADTQYF. In DNA form, the CDR3 reads TGCAGTGCTAGAGTAGGGGTGAAGGCAGATACGCAGTATTTT.